This passage covers 5 T cell receptor beta chains from one sample sequenced in a study of shared clonotypes between healthy human individuals. The method was immunoSEQ multiplex PCR; TCRdb's version includes in-frame clones alone and lacks a portion of them. The top ten hold 0.06% of the sample, which has hundreds of thousands of clones, about 95% seen once. The sample consisted of naive CD4+ T cells sorted from blood. Subset indicated: CD45RA+ positively selected. The receptor source for this set is a woman in her thirties in good health.

J is TRBJ2-1 and V is TRBV15; D remains unclear. CDR1 is LNHNV, CDR2 YYDKDF, per germline (reference sequence). Trimming stripped 2 bases from V and 4 bases from J, with 3 bases between. The CDR3 length is 12 residues. This chain's CDR3 is CATSRRYNEQFF. As DNA, the CDR3 is TGTGCCACCAGCAGACGTTACAATGAGCAGTTCTTC.

The rearrangement uses TRBV11-2 and TRBJ2-5; 7 bases line up with TRBD2. After removal of 5 bases from V and 4 bases from J, the junction contained 10 bases not matched to a gene. Germline V lookup: CDR1 SGHAT, CDR2 FQNNGV. The CDR3 is 15 amino acids. This CDR3 reads CASSPDLGRGETQYF. The CDR3 nucleotides read TGTGCCAGCAGCCCGGATCTGGGGAGGGGAGAGACCCAGTACTTC.

Comment on this clone: This sample also contains other DNA sequences that code for the same CDR3. This chain links TRBV5-1 with TRBJ2-5; D not certain. Gene TRBJ2-7 matches the end of the DNA better, so the J call may be wrong. In germline, CDR1 is SGHRS, CDR2 YFSETQ. This CDR3 region has 12 residues. CDR3 region: CASSSPSYEQYF. The CDR3 nucleotides read TGCGCCAGCAGTTCCCCCTCCTACGAGCAGTACTTC.

The rearrangement links TRBV2 to TRBJ1-1, with D possibly matching TRBD1 (6 bases). V lost 2 bases and J lost 1, with 11 bases in between. Germline V gives CDR1 SNHLY, CDR2 FYNNEI. The CDR3 runs 15 residues. CDR3 sequence reads: CASSEFRGGNTEAFF. In nucleotides, the CDR3 is TGTGCCAGCAGTGAATTCAGGGGAGGGAACACTGAAGCTTTCTTT.

The chain employs TRBV19 and TRBJ2-7; TRBD2 agrees at 8 bases. Unmatched junction bases numbered 8, after V lost 4 bases and J lost 3 bases. This CDR3 is 15 amino acids long. Germline CDR1 and CDR2: LNHDA and SQIVND (reference sequence). CDR3 sequence reads: CASSTPAGAGYEQYF. The CDR3 nucleotides read TGTGCCAGTAGTACACCAGCGGGAGCTGGCTACGAGCAGTACTTC. Variable domain in full (rest from reference TRBV19 and TRBJ2-7): DGGITQSPKYLFRKEGQNVTLSCEQNLNHDAMYWYRQDPGQGLRLIYYSQIVNDFQKGDIAEGYSVSREKKESFPLTVTSAQKNPTAFYLCASSTPAGAGYEQYFGPGTRLTVT.